The entry that follows covers one TCR beta chain sequence. There is no known antigen for this receptor. Nothing much larger sits one base from this clone, and base qualities are not available. To identify antigen-specific CD4+ T cell clonotypes by their expansion, the ViraFEST assay first stimulated PBMC with viral peptide pools and then applied TCR sequencing. After approximately eleven days of culture, CD4+ T cells were isolated with the EasySep CD4+ T cell isolation kit. Participants received two doses of either the BNT162b2 or the mRNA-1273 mRNA SARS-CoV-2 vaccine. None of the healthy vaccine recipients had a prior SARS-CoV-2 infection, which was confirmed by nucleocapsid antibody tests that came back negative both before and after vaccination. Over 1.5 million PBMC per well were cultured with 10 ug/ml peptides in IMDM containing approximately 4.7% human AB serum, about 9.7 IU/ml IL-2 and gentamicin. On days 3 and 7, half of the culture medium was replaced with fresh IL-2-containing medium. Each peptide stimulation condition was cultured in triplicate wells unless otherwise noted. Using Ficoll-Paque Plus gradient centrifugation, PBMC were separated from whole blood and then either used fresh or cryopreserved at -140C. The spike proteins of SARS-CoV-2 and of the common cold coronaviruses HCoV-NL63, HCoV-OC43 and HCoV-229E were spanned by overlapping peptide pools. Genomic DNA was extracted from cultured CD4+ T cells with the QIAamp micro DNA kit.

These data originate in a study of vaccination effects on CD4 cells after COVID-19 (dated by TCRdb to the early 2020s). Turning to the overall study: Across the study, the median time from the second dose to post-vaccine sampling was 72 days (range 14 to 241). In both COVID-19 convalescent patients and infection-naive vaccine recipients, the study compared SARS-CoV-2 spike-specific CD4+ TCR repertoires from before mRNA vaccination with those from after it. Altogether, approximately 10 COVID-19 convalescent patients and 4 SARS-CoV-2-naive healthy vaccine recipients made up the full study. In the study, cultures from other donors were sequenced using the Oncomine TCR Beta short-read assay on an Illumina iSeq 100.

Preparation of the library involved the immunoSEQ multiplex PCR assay. DNA from the cultured, isolated CD4+ T cells was subjected to TCR beta CDR3 sequencing. In the original analysis: The analysis removed non-productive TCR sequences, trimmed reads to the CDR3 region, and retained only CDR3s that were 7 or more amino acids long. The MANAFEST web app was used to identify antigen-specific clonotypes by comparing expansion in peptide wells with expansion in reference cultures. Positive clones required FDR<0.05 expansion versus reference and all other wells, odds ratio above 5, and frequency above 0.1% in two replicate wells. A clonotype was called cross-reactive if it was significantly expanded both in SARS-CoV-2 spike wells and in at least one common cold coronavirus spike condition. CDR3 similarity was assessed by Levenshtein distance using the stringdist R package, and unrooted trees were constructed with ape in R 3.6.1. This is the immuneACCESS table as TCRdb keeps it, with only in-frame sequences that have V and J called. A part of the clones is gone; compared with another copy, unresolved V genes explain less than half, and the rest is unexplained. V and J calls and clone size are copied from that table; D and trimming were computed from the DNA. In this sample the table shows 28,000 or so clones, 83% of which occur a single time. The leading ten clones occupy roughly 1.4% of the sample.

The CDR3 runs 15 residues from the cysteine to the phenylalanine. The CDR3 DNA has 45 bases and is translated from base 1. Trimming costs V 1 base and J 5 bases, and their ends lie 12 bases apart. CDR1 is given as MNHNS and CDR2 as SASEGT, both from the germline V gene. Findings and caveats that apply to the study as a whole: Among healthy vaccine recipients, nearly all vaccine-induced clones were SARS-CoV-2 mono-reactive, and just 1 of 255 was cross-reactive with common cold coronaviruses. Clones induced by infection and clones induced by vaccination both contracted markedly at late timepoints after vaccination, which fits with T cell responses waning over time. Only a small number of convalescent patients were included, and no early post-infection timepoints were available, which limited the study.

This receptor was identified in a human donor who received a COVID-19 vaccine. Some clones in this sample may be carry-over from other donors' samples. The sequencing here drew on CD4+ T cells from PBMCs cultured with HCoV-NL63 spike peptides, taken after COVID-19 vaccination. This sample's cell subset or site label indicates: HCoV-NL63 spike overlapping peptide pool stimulation. The V and J segments used are TRBV6-1 and TRBJ1-5; D gene: possibly TRBD1, on 6 matching bases. The CDR3 amino acid sequence is: CASSEEGGVYQPQHF. The nucleotide sequence is given as TGTGCCAGCAGTGAAGAAGGGGGAGTTTATCAGCCCCAGCATTTT.